Shown below are 25 T cell receptor beta chains from a single sample sequenced in a study of shared clonotypes between healthy human individuals. Naive CD8 cells were CD45RO-negative, positively selected for CCR7, excluding terminally differentiated effector memory CD45RA+ cells. Sequencing used immunoSEQ multiplex PCR; TCRdb keeps in-frame clones, though not all of them. Of about 2 million clones detected, around 96% appear once; the ten largest clones hold more than 0.95%. The material sequenced was naive CD8+ T cells sorted from blood. These receptors were taken from a man aged 18 to 30 in good health.

The sample holds one count of this clone. The V and J genes are TRBV27 and TRBJ2-5, with a possible D match to TRBD2 (7 bases). Germline V gives CDR1 MNHEY, CDR2 SMNVEV (reference sequence). V dropped 5 bases and J dropped 1 base, with 17 bases sitting between them. The CDR3 has 16 amino acids. The CDR3 reads CASSIIGGGLQETQYF. DNA of the CDR3: TGTGCCAGCAGTATCATAGGCGGGGGCCTCCAAGAGACCCAGTACTTC.

In this sample, this clone turned up once. The chain joins TRBV7-9 to TRBJ2-1; D might be TRBD1 (6 bases). Trimming took 5 bases from V and 7 from J, leaving 15 bases between them. Germline-derived CDR1 and CDR2 are SEHNR and FQNEAQ (reference sequence). This CDR3 comprises 14 residues. The CDR3 is CASSARTGNNEQFF. The CDR3 region has the DNA TGTGCCAGCAGCGCGAGAACAGGGAATAATGAGCAGTTCTTC.

A remark on this clone: At one end the junction does not follow the germline gene, possibly because of a read error. The chain links TRBV2 to TRBJ1-5; D is undetermined. This CDR3 is built from 15 residues. Looked up from germline, CDR1 is SNHLY and CDR2 is FYNNEI. The chain's CDR3 is CASTEHGEGNQPQHF. The CDR3 DNA sequence: TGTGCCAGCACTGAACACGGGGAGGGCAATCAGCCCCAGCATTTT.

V gene TRBV6-5 combines with J gene TRBJ2-2; TRBD2 agrees at 7 bases. With 8 bases clipped from V and 1 base from J, the junction kept 4 bases outside the gene matches. This CDR3 comprises 14 residues. Germline V gene lookup returns CDR1 MNHEY and CDR2 SVGAGI. CDR3 region: CASELAGNTGELFF. The DNA of the CDR3 is TGTGCCAGCGAGTTAGCGGGGAACACCGGGGAGCTGTTTTTT.

This chain links TRBV4-3 with TRBJ2-4; perhaps TRBD2 as D (7 bases). Per the germline V gene, CDR1 is LGHNA and CDR2 is YSLEER. The CDR3 is made up of 16 amino acids. The ends were cut back, 0 bases at V and 2 bases at J, with 11 bases in the middle. CDR3 coding DNA: TGCGCCAGCAGCCAAGAAAGGGGGGGAACCAAAAACATTCAGTACTTC. The encoded protein is CASSQERGGTKNIQYF.

The chain uses TRBV5-1 and TRBJ1-1; D gene unclear. The germline CDR1 and CDR2 sequences are SGHRS and YFSETQ. Trimming removed 2 bases at V and 1 base at J, with 12 bases between. The CDR3 sequence is 15 residues long. CDR3 sequence reads: CASSLIDGPNTEAFF. The CDR3 region has the DNA TGCGCCAGCAGCTTAATAGACGGACCGAACACTGAAGCTTTCTTT.

This clone appeared a single time. This sample also contains other DNA sequences that code for the same CDR3. The chain joins TRBV4-3 to TRBJ2-7; TRBD2 is a possible D gene (5 bases). V was cut by 0 bases and J by 2 bases, with 11 bases left in between. This CDR3 comprises 15 residues. Germline V gene sequence: CDR1 LGHNA, CDR2 YSLEER. CDR3 residues: CASSQDSGGAYEQYF. In DNA, the CDR3 is TGCGCCAGCAGCCAAGACAGCGGAGGTGCCTACGAGCAGTACTTC.

V gene TRBV13 combines with J gene TRBJ1-1, with a possible D match to TRBD1 (5 bases). Trimming took 5 bases from V and 5 from J, leaving 12 bases between them. This CDR3 region has 13 residues. Germline assignment: CDR1 PRHDT and CDR2 FYEKMQ (reference sequence). The CDR3 reads CASSAVGGTEAFF. CDR3 nucleotide sequence: TGTGCCAGCAGCGCAGTGGGGGGGACTGAAGCTTTCTTT. The entire variable domain, with the rest obtained from reference TRBV13 and TRBJ1-1, is as follows: AAGVIQSPRHLIKEKRETATLKCYPIPRHDTVYWYQQGPGQDPQFLISFYEKMQSDKGSIPDRFSAQQFSDYHSELNMSSLELGDSALYFCASSAVGGTEAFFGQGTRLTVV.

V gene TRBV6-5 combines with J gene TRBJ1-1; D ambiguous. CDR3 length: 14 amino acids. The V end lost 6 bases, the J end lost 0 bases, and 11 bases lay between the germline ends. Germline assignment: CDR1 MNHEY and CDR2 SVGAGI. The CDR3 region has the DNA TGTGCCAGCAGACCCCGGAACCTGAACACTGAAGCTTTCTTT. It translates to CASRPRNLNTEAFF.

The gene calls are TRBV6-5 and TRBJ1-1; tentatively, D is TRBD1 (6 bases). This CDR3 has 12 residues. The V gene's germline CDR1 is MNHEY and CDR2 SVGAGI. The germline V and J ends were trimmed by 6 bases and 11 bases, with 16 bases remaining between them. CDR3 amino acids: CASRNDRSKAFF. DNA for the CDR3: TGTGCCAGCAGAAACGACAGGTCCAAGGCTTTCTTT.

The rearrangement links TRBV19 to TRBJ2-7; TRBD1 aligns across 7 bases. Per germline, CDR1 LNHDA and CDR2 SQIVND (reference sequence). This CDR3 contains 15 residues. V lost 3 bases, J lost 2 bases, and 7 bases stayed unmatched. The CDR3 loop is CASSIETGSPYEQYF. For the CDR3, the DNA is TGTGCCAGTAGTATCGAGACAGGGTCCCCCTACGAGCAGTACTTC.

The DNA for the CDR3 is TGTGCCAGCCTTTACAGGGTTAATGAGCAGTTCTTC. Its translation is CASLYRVNEQFF. V gene TRBV6-1 combines with J gene TRBJ2-1; maybe TRBD1 (6 bases). Trimming cost V 8 bases and J 7 bases, with 12 bases left between them. The CDR3 has 12 residues. Looked up from germline, CDR1 is MNHNS and CDR2 is SASEGT.

This chain uses TRBV6-5 with TRBJ1-1, with a tentative D call TRBD1 (6 bases). The CDR3 is 15 amino acids. Looked up from germline, CDR1 is MNHEY and CDR2 is SVGAGI. V was shortened by 5 bases and J by 4 bases, with 17 bases between the two germline ends. The CDR3 DNA reads TGTGCCAGCAGTCTCGGGGGGGGCTTCGGCACTGAAGCTTTCTTT. Translated, it gives CASSLGGGFGTEAFF.

The chain links TRBV7-9 to TRBJ1-1; D unclear. The V gene lost 5 bases and the J gene lost 0 bases, with 7 bases spanning the gap. Germline CDR1 and CDR2: SEHNR and FQNEAQ (reference sequence). The CDR3 runs 13 residues. The CDR3 region is CASSKVVNTEAFF. In DNA form, the CDR3 reads TGTGCCAGCAGCAAGGTCGTGAACACTGAAGCTTTCTTT. The variable domain in full, with the rest retrieved from reference TRBV7-9 and TRBJ1-1, is DTGVSQNPRHKITKRGQNVTFRCDPISEHNRLYWYRQTLGQGPEFLTYFQNEAQLEKSRLLSDRFSAERPKGSFSTLEIQRTEQGDSAMYLCASSKVVNTEAFFGQGTRLTVV.

This chain uses TRBV19 with TRBJ2-1; TRBD2 matches at 12 bases. The CDR3 contains 17 residues. J gave up 3 bases and V 3 bases, and 6 bases lay outside the gene matches. The germline V gene has CDR1 LNHDA and CDR2 SQIVND (reference sequence). This CDR3 reads CASSIPGLAGHYNEQFF. The CDR3 DNA is TGTGCCAGTAGTATCCCCGGACTAGCGGGGCACTACAATGAGCAGTTCTTC.

This clone was observed once. The CDR3 region has the DNA TGTGCCAGCAGTGAAACGTCCGGGGGCTATGGCTACACCTTC. Residues: CASSETSGGYGYTF. The gene calls are TRBV6-1 and TRBJ1-2, with D perhaps matching TRBD1 (5 bases). The V gene's germline CDR1 is MNHNS and CDR2 SASEGT. V dropped 2 bases and J dropped 4 bases, with 11 bases sitting between them. The CDR3 consists of 14 residues.

The rearrangement uses TRBV27 and TRBJ1-2, with D possibly matching TRBD1 (6 bases). There are 14 residues in the CDR3. V was clipped by 2 bases and J by 8 bases, with 15 bases between them. The germline V gene has CDR1 MNHEY and CDR2 SMNVEV (reference sequence). The CDR3 sequence is CASSLAGGGQGYTF. DNA of the CDR3: TGTGCCAGCAGTTTAGCAGGAGGGGGGCAGGGCTACACCTTC.

This clone is a singleton in its sample. CDR3 nucleotide sequence: TGCGCCAGCAGCCAAGAAAGCCTTGGGAGCACAGATACGCAGTATTTT. Protein product: CASSQESLGSTDTQYF. V is TRBV4-1 and J is TRBJ2-3; D uncertain. Germline loops: CDR1 MGHRA, CDR2 YSYEKL. The CDR3 contains 16 residues. V was shortened by 0 bases and J by 0 bases, with 10 bases between the two germline ends.

The chain couples TRBV25-1 to TRBJ1-4; no definite D call. Germline V gives CDR1 MGHDK, CDR2 SYGVNS. The germline V and J ends were trimmed by 2 bases and 12 bases, with 10 bases remaining between them. The CDR3 sequence is 12 residues long. CDR3 amino acids: CASSELGIQLFF. The CDR3 region has the DNA TGTGCCAGCAGTGAACTTGGGATACAACTGTTTTTT.

The genes are TRBV7-6 and TRBJ1-2; TRBD1 matches 10 bases. J gave up 6 bases and V 3 bases, and 4 bases lay outside the gene matches. The V gene's germline CDR1 is SGHVS and CDR2 FNYEAQ. The CDR3 has 14 residues. CDR3 residues: CASSLATGGHGYTF. In DNA, the CDR3 is TGTGCCAGCAGCTTGGCGACAGGGGGCCATGGCTACACCTTC. The variable domain in full, completed from reference TRBV7-6 and TRBJ1-2, reads GAGVSQSPRYKVTKRGQDVALRCDPISGHVSLYWYRQALGQGPEFLTYFNYEAQQDKSGLPNDRFSAERPEGSISTLTIQRTEQRDSAMYRCASSLATGGHGYTFGSGTRLTVV.

The J gene is TRBJ1-2, the V gene TRBV30, with a weak D call TRBD1 (6 bases). Germline-derived CDR1 and CDR2 are GTSNPN and SVGIG (reference sequence). The CDR3 is made up of 15 amino acids. The V end lost 0 bases, the J end lost 7 bases, and 18 bases lay between the germline ends. CDR3 region: CAWSVQWGAAGGYTF. Written as DNA, the CDR3 is TGTGCCTGGAGTGTACAGTGGGGGGCGGCGGGTGGCTACACCTTC. Full variable domain (missing parts from reference TRBV30 and TRBJ1-2): SQTIHQWPATLVQPVGSPLSLECTVEGTSNPNLYWYRQAAGRGLQLLFYSVGIGQISSEVPQNLSASRPQDRQFILSSKKLLLSDSGFYLCAWSVQWGAAGGYTFGSGTRLTVV.

This chain uses TRBV28 with TRBJ2-4; D gene unclear. Germline CDR1 is MDHEN and CDR2 is SYDVKM. The germline V and J ends were trimmed by 5 bases and 8 bases, with 7 bases remaining between them. This CDR3 contains 11 residues. CDR3 residues: CASSPGDIQYF. Written as DNA, the CDR3 is TGTGCCAGCAGTCCTGGGGACATTCAGTACTTC.

The rearrangement joins TRBV2 to TRBJ2-1; TRBD2 matches 10 bases. The CDR3 is made up of 15 amino acids. The V gene's germline CDR1 is SNHLY and CDR2 FYNNEI. Germline trimming cut 1 base from V and 8 bases from J; bases unmatched to any gene: 5. The CDR3 region has the DNA TGTGCCAGCAGTGAAGGGCTAGCGGGAGTGGATGAGCAGTTCTTC. This sequence encodes CASSEGLAGVDEQFF.

The gene calls are TRBV7-9 and TRBJ2-3; the D is unclear. V dropped 5 bases and J dropped 6 bases, with 12 bases sitting between them. Per germline, CDR1 SEHNR and CDR2 FQNEAQ (reference sequence). The CDR3 runs to 13 residues. CDR3 DNA sequence: TGTGCCAGCAGCGTCACATTACCGGATACGCAGTATTTT. Encoded protein: CASSVTLPDTQYF.

The V gene is TRBV13, the J gene TRBJ2-5; 9 bases fit TRBD1. V shed 1 base, J shed 1 base, and the junction held 10 bases outside the gene matches. The CDR3 consists of 18 residues. CDR1 PRHDT and CDR2 FYEKMQ come from the germline V gene (reference sequence). CDR3 DNA sequence: TGTGCCAGCAGCTTAGAAGAGGGACAGGGTTACCCCCAAGAGACCCAGTACTTC. It codes for CASSLEEGQGYPQETQYF.